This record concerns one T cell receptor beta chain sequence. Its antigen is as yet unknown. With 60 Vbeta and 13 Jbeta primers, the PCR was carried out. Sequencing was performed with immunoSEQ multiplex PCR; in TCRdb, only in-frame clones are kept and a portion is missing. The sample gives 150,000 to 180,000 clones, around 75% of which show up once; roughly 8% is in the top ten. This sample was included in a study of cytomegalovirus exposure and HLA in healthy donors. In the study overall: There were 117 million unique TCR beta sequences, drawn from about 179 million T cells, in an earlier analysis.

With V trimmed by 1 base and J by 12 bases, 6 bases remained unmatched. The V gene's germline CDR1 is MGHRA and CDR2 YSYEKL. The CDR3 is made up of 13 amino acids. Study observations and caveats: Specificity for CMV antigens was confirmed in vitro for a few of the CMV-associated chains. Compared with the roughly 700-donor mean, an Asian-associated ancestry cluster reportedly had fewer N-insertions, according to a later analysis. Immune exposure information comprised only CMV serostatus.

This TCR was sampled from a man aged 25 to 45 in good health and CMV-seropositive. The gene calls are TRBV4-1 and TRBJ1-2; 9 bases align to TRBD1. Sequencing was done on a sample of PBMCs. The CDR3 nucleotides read TGCGCCAGCAGCCAAGCTATAGACAGGGGGAACACCTTC. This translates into CASSQAIDRGNTF.